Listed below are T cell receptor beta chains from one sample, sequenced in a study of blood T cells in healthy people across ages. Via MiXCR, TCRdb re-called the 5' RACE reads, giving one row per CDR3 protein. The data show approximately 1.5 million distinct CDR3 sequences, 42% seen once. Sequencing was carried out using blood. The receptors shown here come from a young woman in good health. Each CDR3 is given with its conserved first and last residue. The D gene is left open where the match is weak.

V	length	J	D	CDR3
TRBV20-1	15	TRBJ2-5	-	CSARPLGQGQETQYF
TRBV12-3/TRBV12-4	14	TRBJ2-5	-	CASSFGGVQETQYF
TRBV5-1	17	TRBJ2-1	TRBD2	CASSVGLGSGSSREQFF
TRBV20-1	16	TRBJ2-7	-	CSARDRQDTRRGEQYF
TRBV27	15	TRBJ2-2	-	CASSLSQTENGELFF
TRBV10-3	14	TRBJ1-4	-	CAISEGRTNEKLFF
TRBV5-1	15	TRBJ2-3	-	CASSLAILGADTQYF
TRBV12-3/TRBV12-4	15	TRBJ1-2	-	CASSLSTEPNYGYTF
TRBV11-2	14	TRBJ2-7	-	CASSLGADFYEQYF
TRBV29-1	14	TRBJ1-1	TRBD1	CSVLDRAKDTEDFF
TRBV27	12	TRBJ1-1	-	CASSPYSAEAFF
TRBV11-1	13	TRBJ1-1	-	CASGNQGNTEAFF
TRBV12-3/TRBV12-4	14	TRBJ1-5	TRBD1	CASVGQGSNQPQHF
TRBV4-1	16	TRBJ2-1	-	CASSQEIPSSYNEQFF
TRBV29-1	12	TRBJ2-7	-	CSVELGAYEQYF
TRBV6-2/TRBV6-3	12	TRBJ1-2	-	CASSNTGIGYTF
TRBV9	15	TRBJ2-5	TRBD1	CASSGTGGIQETQYF
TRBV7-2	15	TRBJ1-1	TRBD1	CASSLVGQALSGAFF
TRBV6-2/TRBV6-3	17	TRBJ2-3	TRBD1	CASSNNHATGELDTQYF
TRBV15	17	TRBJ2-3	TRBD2	CATSRGLLAGGSDTQYF
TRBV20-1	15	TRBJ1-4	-	CSARDRHTTNEKLFF
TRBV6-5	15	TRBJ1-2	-	CASSESSVRVYGYTF
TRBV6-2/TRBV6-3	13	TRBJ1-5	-	CASSYARDQPQHF
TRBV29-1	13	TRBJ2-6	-	CSLEFWGANVLTF
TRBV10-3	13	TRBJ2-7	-	CAISEDTAYEQYF